This TCR beta chain was identified in a study of CD8+ T cells in alopecia areata. Study-wide results and limits: Scalp and blood samples kept many expanded lesional clones throughout tofacitinib.

V was clipped by 4 bases and J by 1 base, with 12 bases between them. The CDR3 sequence is 15 residues long. The germline gives CDR1 SNHLY, CDR2 FYNNEI. It was cDNA, reverse transcribed from extracted RNA, that served as the sequencing template. Libraries were prepared by immunoSEQ multiplex PCR; TCRdb keeps only in-frame clonotypes and omits some of them. Among roughly 120,000 clones listed, approximately 55% were seen once. Treatment denoted: oral pan-JAK inhibitor, 5-10 mg twice daily. This clone came up a few times. As yet, its antigen is unknown. The chain has TRBV2 and TRBJ2-3, with unresolved D. Here the sequenced sample was CD4+ T cells sorted from blood, taken at week 24, from a patient treated with tofacitinib. This TCR was sampled from a human donor with alopecia areata. CDR3 protein: CASSGSGTGTDTQYF. The CDR3, as DNA: TGTGCCAGCAGTGGGTCAGGAACCGGCACAGATACGCAGTATTTT.